The rows below give T cell receptor beta chains drawn from one sample of a study of blood T cell repertoires in COVID-19. Sequencing was performed with immunoSEQ multiplex PCR; in TCRdb, only in-frame clones are kept and a portion is missing. The sample yields 250,000 to 300,000 clones, 70% to 90% seen once. Sequencing input: peripheral blood. The source is a woman aged 30 to 39 with COVID-19, enrolled during active disease. The CDR3 runs from the conserved cysteine through the conserved F or W. The order of the fields is clone size, D gene, J gene, V gene, CDR3 protein, CDR3 DNA. D genes are given only for firm matches. Size is omitted from some rows. Given values are once, few, many or a class for expanded clones.

clone size: -
D gene: -
J gene: TRBJ1-5
V gene: TRBV6-5
CDR3 protein: CASRDGDYSNQPQHF
CDR3 DNA: TGTGCCAGCAGGGATGGGGACTATAGCAATCAGCCCCAGCATTTT

clone size: -
D gene: -
J gene: TRBJ2-3
V gene: TRBV11-2
CDR3 protein: CASSLIGSEPTDTQYF
CDR3 DNA: TGTGCCAGCAGCTTAATTGGTAGCGAGCCCACAGATACGCAGTATTTT

clone size: -
D gene: -
J gene: TRBJ1-6
V gene: TRBV18
CDR3 protein: CASSLGASSNSPLHF
CDR3 DNA: TGTGCCAGCTCCCTGGGGGCATCCTCAAATTCACCCCTCCACTTT

clone size: -
D gene: -
J gene: TRBJ1-2
V gene: TRBV28
CDR3 protein: CASSRELGGNRGYTF
CDR3 DNA: TGTGCCAGCAGCCGCGAGTTGGGAGGGAATCGTGGCTACACCTTC

clone size: -
D gene: TRBD1
J gene: TRBJ1-1
V gene: TRBV7-6
CDR3 protein: CASSLEAGGSLNTEAFF
CDR3 DNA: TGTGCCAGCAGCTTAGAGGCAGGGGGCAGCCTGAACACTGAAGCTTTCTTT

clone size: -
D gene: -
J gene: TRBJ1-4
V gene: TRBV19
CDR3 protein: CATTGANEKLFF
CDR3 DNA: TGTGCCACCACCGGGGCTAATGAAAAACTGTTTTTT

clone size: -
D gene: TRBD2
J gene: TRBJ2-7
V gene: TRBV2
CDR3 protein: CASSDGLAGGYEQYF
CDR3 DNA: TGTGCCAGCAGTGATGGGTTAGCGGGGGGCTACGAGCAGTACTTC

clone size: -
D gene: TRBD2
J gene: TRBJ2-1
V gene: TRBV18
CDR3 protein: CASSRTYGGGYYNEQFF
CDR3 DNA: TGTGCCAGCTCACGTACCTACGGCGGGGGGTACTACAATGAGCAGTTCTTC

clone size: -
D gene: -
J gene: TRBJ2-7
V gene: TRBV28
CDR3 protein: CASSGPGSSYEQYF
CDR3 DNA: TGTGCCAGCAGTGGCCCGGGGAGTTCCTACGAGCAGTACTTC

clone size: -
D gene: TRBD1
J gene: TRBJ2-7
V gene: TRBV9
CDR3 protein: CASSAPPDREYEQYF
CDR3 DNA: TGTGCCAGCAGCGCCCCTCCGGACAGGGAATACGAGCAGTACTTC

clone size: -
D gene: -
J gene: TRBJ1-1
V gene: TRBV5-1
CDR3 protein: CASSLIRGNTEAFF
CDR3 DNA: TGCGCCAGCAGCTTGATACGGGGGAACACTGAAGCTTTCTTT

clone size: -
D gene: -
J gene: TRBJ1-6
V gene: TRBV11-2
CDR3 protein: CASSADRRNTSPLHF
CDR3 DNA: TGTGCCAGCAGCGCGGACAGAAGGAATACTTCACCCCTCCACTTT

clone size: -
D gene: -
J gene: TRBJ1-1
V gene: TRBV12-5
CDR3 protein: CASGLRDSKLPNTEAFF
CDR3 DNA: TGTGCTAGTGGTTTGCGAGACTCGAAACTGCCGAACACTGAAGCTTTCTTT

clone size: -
D gene: -
J gene: TRBJ1-4
V gene: TRBV19
CDR3 protein: CASSKVRTVTTNEKLFF
CDR3 DNA: TGTGCCAGTAGTAAGGTCCGGACAGTTACAACTAATGAAAAACTGTTTTTT

clone size: -
D gene: -
J gene: TRBJ2-7
V gene: TRBV27
CDR3 protein: CASSSVGVQYF
CDR3 DNA: TGTGCCAGCAGTTCCGTAGGGGTGCAGTACTTC

clone size: -
D gene: TRBD1
J gene: TRBJ1-2
V gene: TRBV12-3/TRBV12-4
CDR3 protein: CASSFQGARGYTF
CDR3 DNA: TGTGCCAGCAGTTTCCAGGGGGCGCGCGGCTACACCTTC

clone size: -
D gene: -
J gene: TRBJ1-5
V gene: TRBV5-8
CDR3 protein: CASSQGHLSLSNQPQHF
CDR3 DNA: TGTGCCAGCAGCCAGGGACATTTGTCATTGAGCAATCAGCCCCAGCATTTT

clone size: -
D gene: -
J gene: TRBJ1-1
V gene: TRBV6-1
CDR3 protein: CASSEPVNTEAFF
CDR3 DNA: TGTGCCAGCAGTGAACCCGTTAACACTGAAGCTTTCTTT

clone size: -
D gene: TRBD1
J gene: TRBJ1-1
V gene: TRBV19
CDR3 protein: CASSYRTGLTEAFF
CDR3 DNA: TGTGCCAGTAGTTACCGGACAGGGCTCACTGAAGCTTTCTTT

clone size: -
D gene: TRBD1
J gene: TRBJ1-6
V gene: TRBV10-3
CDR3 protein: CAISESQGADSPLHF
CDR3 DNA: TGTGCCATCAGTGAGTCACAGGGGGCAGATTCACCCCTCCACTTT

clone size: -
D gene: TRBD1
J gene: TRBJ2-1
V gene: TRBV5-4
CDR3 protein: CASSSPATGLDEQFF
CDR3 DNA: TGTGCCAGCAGCTCACCGGCGACAGGGTTGGATGAGCAGTTCTTC

clone size: -
D gene: TRBD1
J gene: TRBJ1-2
V gene: TRBV27
CDR3 protein: CASRETGSYGYTF
CDR3 DNA: TGTGCCAGCAGAGAGACAGGGTCCTATGGCTACACCTTC

clone size: -
D gene: TRBD1
J gene: TRBJ2-3
V gene: TRBV9
CDR3 protein: CASSAQGARDTQYF
CDR3 DNA: TGTGCCAGCAGCGCACAGGGGGCAAGAGATACGCAGTATTTT

clone size: -
D gene: TRBD2
J gene: TRBJ2-2
V gene: TRBV2
CDR3 protein: CASTPAGGRTGELFF
CDR3 DNA: TGTGCCAGCACTCCGGCGGGGGGGCGGACCGGGGAGCTGTTTTTT

clone size: -
D gene: -
J gene: TRBJ2-7
V gene: TRBV2
CDR3 protein: CASRAGTQQYF
CDR3 DNA: TGTGCCAGCCGGGCGGGGACTCAGCAGTACTTC

clone size: -
D gene: -
J gene: TRBJ2-1
V gene: TRBV10-1
CDR3 protein: CAPKTGNEQFF
CDR3 DNA: TGCGCCCCCAAAACGGGGAATGAGCAGTTCTTC

clone size: -
D gene: -
J gene: TRBJ2-3
V gene: TRBV9
CDR3 protein: CASSVDGGTDTQYF
CDR3 DNA: TGTGCCAGCAGCGTAGACGGAGGCACAGATACGCAGTATTTT

clone size: -
D gene: TRBD1
J gene: TRBJ1-2
V gene: TRBV15
CDR3 protein: CATSSGGQGENYGYTF
CDR3 DNA: TGTGCCACCAGCAGTGGTGGTCAGGGGGAGAACTATGGCTACACCTTC

clone size: -
D gene: -
J gene: TRBJ1-1
V gene: TRBV11-2
CDR3 protein: CASSLSRVTEAFF
CDR3 DNA: TGTGCCAGCAGTCTGAGCAGGGTCACTGAAGCTTTCTTT

clone size: once
D gene: -
J gene: TRBJ2-4
V gene: TRBV10-3
CDR3 protein: CAISEVRVTIAKNIQYF
CDR3 DNA: TGTGCCATCAGTGAAGTTCGGGTGACTATAGCCAAAAACATTCAGTACTTC

clone size: -
D gene: -
J gene: TRBJ1-3
V gene: TRBV9
CDR3 protein: CASSAPPLGNTIYF
CDR3 DNA: TGTGCCAGCAGCGCCCCCCCCCTGGGAAACACCATATATTTT

clone size: -
D gene: -
J gene: TRBJ1-2
V gene: TRBV11-2
CDR3 protein: CASSLKRVGGYTF
CDR3 DNA: TGTGCCAGCAGCTTAAAGCGGGTAGGAGGCTACACCTTC